This is a list of T cell receptor beta chains from one sample in a study of blood T cell repertoires in COVID-19. Method: immunoSEQ multiplex PCR; TCRdb's copy keeps in-frame clones and lacks some. This sample carries 200,000 or so clones, roughly 80% of them seen once, and the ten largest clones take more than 9%. Sequencing was done on a sample of peripheral blood. Receptors originate from a woman aged 80 or older with acute or convalescent COVID-19. The CDR3 runs from the conserved cysteine through the conserved F or W. The D gene is left open where the match is weak. Expanded clones get a size class; other rows say once, few or many, or leave the size out.

D: TRBD1
J: TRBJ1-1
size: .
V: TRBV10-3
DNA: TGTGCCATCAGAACCGGGACAGGGGGCGCGAACACTGAAGCTTTCTTT
CDR3: CAIRTGTGGANTEAFF

D: .
J: TRBJ2-7
size: .
V: TRBV29-1
DNA: TGCAGCGCCGAGGTCGGACAGGGCGGGGGCGAGCAGTACTTC
CDR3: CSAEVGQGGGEQYF

D: .
J: TRBJ1-5
size: .
V: TRBV18
DNA: TGTGCCAGCTCACCTGGGGAGGAGCAGCCCCAGCATTTT
CDR3: CASSPGEEQPQHF

D: TRBD1
J: TRBJ2-5
size: .
V: TRBV3-1/TRBV3-2
DNA: TGTGCCAGCAGCCACGGGACAGGGGGCACCCAAGGGGCCGTGTACTTC
CDR3: CASSHGTGGTQGAVYF

D: TRBD1
J: TRBJ1-1
size: .
V: TRBV19
DNA: TGTGCCAGTAGCCAGGGGGTGAACACTGAAGCTTTCTTT
CDR3: CASSQGVNTEAFF

D: .
J: TRBJ1-2
size: .
V: TRBV7-9
DNA: TGTGCCAGCAGCTTGGCTGTTCATGGCTACACCTTC
CDR3: CASSLAVHGYTF

D: .
J: TRBJ1-2
size: once
V: TRBV7-2
DNA: TGTGCCAGCAGCTTAGCTCCAGGGAACTATGGCTACACCTTC
CDR3: CASSLAPGNYGYTF

D: .
J: TRBJ1-6
size: .
V: TRBV7-9
DNA: TGTGCCAGCAGCCCCCGGAGCGCGGCTGATTATAATTCACCCCTCCACTTT
CDR3: CASSPRSAADYNSPLHF

D: .
J: TRBJ1-4
size: .
V: TRBV30
DNA: TGTGCCTGGAGGGCGCGGGCAGGGGAAGAAAAACTGTTTTTT
CDR3: CAWRARAGEEKLFF

D: .
J: TRBJ2-2
size: .
V: TRBV5-5
DNA: TGTGCCAGCAGCCTATGGAGTGACACCGGGGAGCTGTTTTTT
CDR3: CASSLWSDTGELFF

D: .
J: TRBJ1-1
size: .
V: TRBV5-6
DNA: TGTGCCAGCAGCTTGGCCTCTTCAGGGTGGACTGAAGCTTTCTTT
CDR3: CASSLASSGWTEAFF

D: .
J: TRBJ1-3
size: .
V: TRBV7-8
DNA: TGTGCCAGCAGCTCTAGAGGCCCCGGAGGAGCGGGTGGAAACACCATATATTTT
CDR3: CASSSRGPGGAGGNTIYF

D: .
J: TRBJ2-5
size: .
V: TRBV3-1/TRBV3-2
DNA: TGTGCCAGCAGCCAAGAAGTAACTGCCGAGACCCAGTACTTC
CDR3: CASSQEVTAETQYF

D: .
J: TRBJ2-5
size: .
V: TRBV27
DNA: TGTGCCAGCAGTTTTAGGTTCGCCGACAGTCAAGAGACCCAGTACTTC
CDR3: CASSFRFADSQETQYF

D: TRBD1
J: TRBJ2-3
size: .
V: TRBV9
DNA: TGTGCCAGCAGCGTGGGGACAGGGGTTCTCTCTAGCACAGATACGCAGTATTTT
CDR3: CASSVGTGVLSSTDTQYF

D: .
J: TRBJ2-1
size: .
V: TRBV3-1/TRBV3-2
DNA: TGTGCCAGCAGCCAATTTCCCCCGAGCTCCTACAATGAGCAGTTCTTC
CDR3: CASSQFPPSSYNEQFF

D: TRBD2
J: TRBJ2-5
size: .
V: TRBV27
DNA: TGTGCCAGCAGTTTAGCGGGAGGGCTGGCCCAGTACTTC
CDR3: CASSLAGGLAQYF

D: .
J: TRBJ1-5
size: .
V: TRBV5-4
DNA: TGTGCCAGCAGCTTGGGGTCAGATAGCAATCAGCCCCAGCATTTT
CDR3: CASSLGSDSNQPQHF

D: .
J: TRBJ2-3
size: once
V: TRBV6-5
DNA: TGTGCCAGCAGACGGGACTGGGGCACAGATACGCAGTATTTT
CDR3: CASRRDWGTDTQYF

D: TRBD1
J: TRBJ1-2
size: few
V: TRBV18
DNA: TGTGCCAGCTCACCCGGGACAGGATCATATGGCTACACCTTC
CDR3: CASSPGTGSYGYTF

D: TRBD1
J: TRBJ1-6
size: once
V: TRBV5-1
DNA: TGCGCCAGCAGCTTGGACTCAGGGGGTTTTTCACCCCTCCACTTT
CDR3: CASSLDSGGFSPLHF

D: .
J: TRBJ1-1
size: .
V: TRBV6-5
DNA: TGTGCCAGCTTTCCCCCGCCCGGGACATATGAAGCTTTCTTT
CDR3: CASFPPPGTYEAFF

D: TRBD2
J: TRBJ2-7
size: .
V: TRBV6-2/TRBV6-3
DNA: TGTGCCAGCAGCCGGGGGGGCAACTACGAGCAGTACTTC
CDR3: CASSRGGNYEQYF

D: .
J: TRBJ2-1
size: .
V: TRBV11-3
DNA: TGTGCCAGCAGCTTGGCGGGAACCTACAATGAGCAGTTCTTC
CDR3: CASSLAGTYNEQFF

D: .
J: TRBJ1-1
size: .
V: TRBV28
DNA: TGTGCCAGCAGTGGGTCAGGGGTCCCTGAAGCTTTCTTT
CDR3: CASSGSGVPEAFF

D: .
J: TRBJ1-5
size: .
V: TRBV28
DNA: TGTGCCAGCAGCCGCCCCACAGGGAATAGCAATCAGCCCCAGCATTTT
CDR3: CASSRPTGNSNQPQHF

D: .
J: TRBJ1-1
size: .
V: TRBV27
DNA: TGTGCCAGCAGTTTACGGGAGATGAACACTGAAGCTTTCTTT
CDR3: CASSLREMNTEAFF

D: TRBD2
J: TRBJ2-5
size: once
V: TRBV9
DNA: TGTGCCAGCAGCGTAGGCCTAGCGGGATTCCGGGGGGAGACCCAGTACTTC
CDR3: CASSVGLAGFRGETQYF

D: .
J: TRBJ2-5
size: few
V: TRBV6-2/TRBV6-3
DNA: TGTGCCAGCAGTACCCTTGGGGGGGAGACCCAGTACTTC
CDR3: CASSTLGGETQYF

D: .
J: TRBJ2-1
size: once
V: TRBV18
DNA: TGTGCCAGCTCGCGGTCCGGTAACAATGAGCAGTTCTTC
CDR3: CASSRSGNNEQFF

D: .
J: TRBJ1-1
size: medium-sized
V: TRBV7-8
DNA: TGTGCCAGCAGCTTAGAGCGATCTGAAGCTTTCTTT
CDR3: CASSLERSEAFF

D: .
J: TRBJ1-5
size: once
V: TRBV5-1
DNA: TGCGCCAGTTTAGAGAATCAGCCCCAGCATTTT
CDR3: CASLENQPQHF